One sample yielded the 15 T cell receptor beta chains listed below, sequenced in a study of human T cells and chemical hapten exposure. Via MiXCR, TCRdb re-called the 5' RACE reads, giving one row per CDR3 protein. The sample has about 110,000 distinct CDR3 sequences; around a fifth are singletons. The total RNA was obtained from whole blood that was not fractionated. These receptors originate from a human donor in good health.

The chain has TRBV11-2 and TRBJ2-5, with TRBD1 matching 7 bases. Per germline, CDR1 SGHAT and CDR2 FQNNGV. V trimming: 5 bases; J trimming: 10 bases; junction bases outside the gene matches: 16. The CDR3 contains 15 residues. CDR3: CASSHPTGKKVGQYF. CDR3 sequence (DNA): TGTGCCAGCAGCCATCCGACAGGGAAGAAAGTGGGCCAGTACTTC.

The chain links TRBV20-1 to TRBJ2-2; TRBD1 agrees at 8 bases. The germline CDR1 and CDR2 sequences are DFQATT and SNEGSKA (reference sequence). The CDR3 spans 17 residues. Losses at the gene ends were 1 base for V and 3 bases for J; bases not matched to a gene: 10. CDR3 in amino acids: CSARAALDRVYTGELFF. CDR3 in DNA: TGCAGTGCTAGAGCCGCCTTGGACAGGGTCTACACCGGGGAGCTGTTTTTT.

The V and J genes are TRBV6-6 and TRBJ2-7; 8 bases are shared with TRBD2. Germline values: CDR1 MNHNY, CDR2 SVGAGI (reference sequence). V was clipped by 7 bases and J by 4 bases; unmatched bases: 9. This CDR3 is built from 14 residues. The CDR3 here is CASNFPGLVYEQYF. The CDR3 region has the DNA TGTGCCAGCAATTTCCCGGGACTAGTGTACGAGCAGTACTTC.

This clonotype was detected a few times. The V call is TRBV4-1, the J call TRBJ2-3; TRBD1 agrees at 8 bases. The CDR3 consists of 19 residues. V dropped 0 bases and J dropped 2; count of bases not matched to a gene: 13. In germline, CDR1 is MGHRA, CDR2 YSYEKL. CDR3 loop: CASSQDLNFGTGFTDTQYF. The DNA of the CDR3 is TGCGCCAGCAGCCAAGATTTGAACTTTGGGACAGGATTCACAGATACGCAGTATTTT.

V and J are TRBV29-1 and TRBJ1-4; D remains unclear. The CDR3 is 12 residues long. The germline gives CDR1 SQVTM, CDR2 ANQGSEA. Deletions cut 7 bases from V and 8 bases from J, with 14 bases between. The CDR3 protein is CSAEAGGEKLFF. DNA of the CDR3: TGCAGCGCCGAGGCAGGCGGGGAAAAACTGTTTTTT.

This clonotype was picked up a small number of times. This chain links TRBV20-1 with TRBJ2-1, with unresolved D. This CDR3 region has 10 residues. Germline CDR1 and CDR2: DFQATT and SNEGSKA (reference sequence). Trimming cost V 8 bases and J 4 bases, with 6 bases left between them. The CDR3 protein is CSQVYNEQFF. In nucleotides, the CDR3 is TGCAGTCAGGTATACAATGAGCAGTTCTTC.

This chain links TRBV7-9 with TRBJ2-4, with TRBD1 as a possible D gene (6 bases). The CDR3 contains 14 residues. Germline values: CDR1 SEHNR, CDR2 FQNEAQ (reference sequence). V was pared by 5 bases and J by 5 bases, with 13 bases between. For the CDR3, the DNA is TGTGCCAGCAGCCCAGACAGGTTACAAAACATTCAGTACTTC. Its protein product is CASSPDRLQNIQYF.

This clonotype showed up many times. The chain uses TRBV7-2 and TRBJ1-4; D is perhaps TRBD1 (6 bases). The CDR3 has 14 amino acids. The V gene lost 0 bases and the J gene lost 8 bases, with 10 bases spanning the gap. Germline V CDR1 and CDR2: SGHTA, FQGNSA. CDR3 DNA: TGTGCCAGCAGCTTAGCGGGGGGCATGGAAAAACTGTTTTTT. Its translation: CASSLAGGMEKLFF.

This clonotype occurred a few times. At one end, the junction sequence differs from germline, possibly due to a read error. The chain carries TRBV20-1 and TRBJ2-2, with 13 bases that match TRBD2. Germline V gene lookup returns CDR1 DFQATT and CDR2 SNEGSKA (reference sequence). The CDR3 consists of 16 residues. The CDR3 protein is CSGRTSGRGKAGELFF. CDR3 bases: TGCAGTGGTAGAACTAGCGGGAGGGGGAAGGCCGGGGAGCTGTTTTTT.

CDR3 coding DNA: TGTGCCAGCAGTTTATGGCGGGGAGGGCCGGTGGCAGATACGCAGTATTTT. Its translation: CASSLWRGGPVADTQYF. The V and J genes are TRBV27 and TRBJ2-3; 7 positions match TRBD2. The CDR3 runs to 17 residues. The ends lost 1 base at V and 4 bases at J; junction bases unmatched: 11. CDR1 is MNHEY, CDR2 SMNVEV, per germline (reference sequence).

This clonotype was observed a handful of times. V and J are TRBV20-1 and TRBJ2-7, with 7 bases fitting TRBD1. V shed 2 bases, J shed 2 bases, and the junction held 6 bases outside the gene matches. This CDR3 contains 14 residues. In germline, CDR1 is DFQATT, CDR2 SNEGSKA (reference sequence). This CDR3 is CSARPRDRAYEQYF. The CDR3 DNA reads TGCAGTGCTAGACCCCGGGACAGAGCCTACGAGCAGTACTTC.

The CDR3 coding sequence is TGTGCCAGCAGCTTAACGACAGGGCGCAACACTGAAGCTTTCTTT. Amino acid sequence: CASSLTTGRNTEAFF. The gene calls are TRBV11-2 and TRBJ1-1, with 7 bases fitting TRBD1. J was trimmed by 2 bases and V by 2 bases; bases with no gene match: 5. CDR3 size: 15 residues. Germline CDR1 SGHAT, CDR2 FQNNGV.

Only a few counts were recorded for this clonotype. The genes are TRBV15 and TRBJ2-1; 7 nucleotides align to TRBD2. In germline, CDR1 is LNHNV, CDR2 YYDKDF (reference sequence). After removal of 5 bases from V and 1 base from J, the junction contained 5 bases not matched to a gene. This CDR3 is 15 amino acids long. The CDR3 region has the DNA TGTGCCACCAGCGGAGCGGGAAATTCCTACAATGAGCAGTTCTTC. Translated: CATSGAGNSYNEQFF.

This clonotype was counted only a few times. The chain has TRBV12-3 or TRBV12-4 and TRBJ1-3; D ambiguous. V gave up 5 bases and J gave up 0 bases, with 11 bases separating them. CDR3 length equals 15 residues. CDR3 sequence (DNA): TGTGCCAGCAGTCTGGACGGACTCTCTGGAAACACCATATATTTT. It is translated as CASSLDGLSGNTIYF.

V and J are TRBV14 and TRBJ2-1, with 12 nucleotides matching TRBD2. J lost 0 bases, V lost 1 base, and 7 bases had no gene match. The CDR3 is 19 amino acids. Germline CDR1 is SGHDN and CDR2 is FVKESK. CDR3 sequence reads: CASSQGSGTSGPSYNEQFF. The CDR3 region has the DNA TGTGCCAGCAGCCAAGGCTCCGGGACTAGCGGGCCCTCCTACAATGAGCAGTTCTTC.